This T cell receptor beta chain emerged from a study of beta chain features in type 1 diabetes. The wider study: The patients were much like the healthy donors in age, gender and cell yields.

Investigators reverse transcribed all isolated RNA, so they sequenced expressed TCRB transcripts. Regulatory, naive and central memory T cell samples averaged roughly 3.8 million reads. This table comes from immunoSEQ multiplex PCR, and its TCRdb copy is limited to in-frame clones, with some not included. The sample yields 350,000 to 450,000 clones, about 14% seen once. The CDR3 is 14 amino acids. Germline trimming cut 6 bases from V and 4 bases from J; bases unmatched to any gene: 7. CDR1 is LNHNV and CDR2 is YYDKDF in the germline V gene (reference sequence). The sequenced material came from naive CD4+ T cells from blood. The sequence was obtained from a man under 40 in good health. The J gene is TRBJ1-2, the V gene TRBV15; TRBD1 matches at 8 bases. CDR3 sequence (DNA): TGTGCCACCAGAGGACAGGGCGGTGGCTATGGCTACACCTTC. Translation gives CATRGQGGGYGYTF. Filled out from reference TRBV15 and TRBJ1-2, the complete variable domain reads DAMVIQNPRYQVTQFGKPVTLSCSQTLNHNVMYWYQQKSSQAPKLLFHYYDKDFNNEADTPDNFQSRRPNTSFCFLDIRSPGLGDTAMYLCATRGQGGGYGYTFGSGTRLTVV.